The present T cell receptor beta chain was sequenced within a study of T cells in localized non-small cell lung cancer. Assay: immunoSEQ multiplex PCR; the TCRdb copy retains only in-frame clones and omits some. The top ten clones hold less than 20% of a sample with approximately 52,000 clones, around three quarters of them seen once. Comment on this clone: The antigen remains unidentified. At one of its ends the junction is not consistent with the germline gene, which may arise from a read error.

The CDR3 loop spans 13 amino acids. Germline CDR1 reads MDHEN; CDR2 reads SYDVKM. Study conclusions and caveats: Greater blood T cell density accompanied longer overall survival. Clonality of T cells reached its maximum in uninvolved adjacent lung, surpassing tumor. Among the top 100 tumor clones, a median approximately 55 appeared in adjacent lung. Sequencing, confined to only one tumor region, leaves heterogeneity possible.

This sequence was found in a man between 40 and 70 years old with stage I squamous cell lung carcinoma. The V gene is TRBV28, the J gene TRBJ1-1, with D uncertain. Source: peripheral blood, taken before any cancer treatment. The CDR3 spells CASSLWGTTGAFF. The CDR3, as DNA: TGTGCCAGCAGTTTATGGGGCACCACTGGAGCTTTCTTT.